The next 32 T cell receptor beta chains were all read from a single sample in a study of blood T cell repertoires in COVID-19. Here immunoSEQ multiplex PCR was the method, and the copy in TCRdb shows in-frame clones only, minus some. The data hold 95,000 to 150,000 clones, with 65% to 90% observed a single time. The sequenced material came from peripheral blood. The receptors were gathered from a man older than 75 with active or convalescent COVID-19.

CDR3 sequence (DNA): TGTGCCAGCAGCCAAGGAACAGGGATCTACAATGAGCAGTTCTTC. Translation gives CASSQGTGIYNEQFF. V is TRBV4-2 and J is TRBJ2-1; the D gene is possibly TRBD1 (6 bases). Germline CDR1 is LGHNA and CDR2 is YNFKEQ. Trimming removed 1 base at V and 3 bases at J, with 10 bases between. The CDR3 is 15 amino acids.

V usage is TRBV7-6 and J usage is TRBJ2-5; possible D gene TRBD1, 6 bases. V was pared by 3 bases and J by 5 bases, with 16 bases between. CDR1 is SGHVS and CDR2 is FNYEAQ in the germline V gene. CDR3 length: 15 amino acids. CDR3 coding DNA: TGTGCCAGCAGCTTGCGCACCACAGGGTTTGAGACCCAGTACTTC. This gives the protein CASSLRTTGFETQYF.

V gene TRBV6-5 combines with J gene TRBJ1-1; 7 positions agree with TRBD1. CDR1 and CDR2 (germline): MNHEY, SVGAGI. The CDR3 loop spans 15 amino acids. The V segment lost 0 bases and the J segment 3 bases; nucleotides outside the gene matches: 4. The CDR3: CASSYSYTGDTEAFF. DNA of the CDR3: TGTGCCAGCAGTTACTCGTATACAGGGGACACTGAAGCTTTCTTT.

With regard to this clone: Other nucleotide sequences from this sample produce the same CDR3. The rearrangement links TRBV7-2 to TRBJ2-7; 7 nucleotides agree with TRBD2. The CDR3 is 15 amino acids. Germline loops: CDR1 SGHTA, CDR2 FQGNSA. After removal of 1 base from V and 4 bases from J, the junction contained 7 bases not matched to a gene. The CDR3 DNA sequence: TGTGCCAGCAGCTTAGGGGACGGGGGGTTGTACGAGCAGTACTTC. Protein sequence: CASSLGDGGLYEQYF. Together with reference TRBV7-2 and TRBJ2-7, the CDR3 gives the full variable domain: GAGVSQSPSNKVTEKGKDVELRCDPISGHTALYWYRQSLGQGLEFLIYFQGNSAPDKSGLPSDRFSAERTGGSVSTLTIQRTQQEDSAVYLCASSLGDGGLYEQYFGPGTRLTVT.

This chain uses TRBV19 with TRBJ2-3, with D possibly being TRBD1 (5 bases). CDR1 and CDR2 (germline): LNHDA, SQIVND (reference sequence). CDR3 length: 16 amino acids. V lost 5 bases to trimming and J lost 0 bases, with 15 bases between them. The CDR3 sequence: CASSGLGHPSTDTQYF. The CDR3 bases are TGTGCCAGTAGTGGCTTGGGGCACCCTAGCACAGATACGCAGTATTTT.

The V call is TRBV4-2, the J call TRBJ1-2; no reliable D call. Trimming cost V 0 bases and J 6 bases, with 11 bases left between them. This CDR3 has 14 residues. The germline gives CDR1 LGHNA, CDR2 YNFKEQ. For the CDR3, the DNA is TGTGCCAGCAGCCAAGACCGGGTCCTGAATGGCTACACCTTC. Translating it yields CASSQDRVLNGYTF.

V usage is TRBV5-1 and J usage is TRBJ2-5; D is undetermined. Germline V gives CDR1 SGHRS, CDR2 YFSETQ. The CDR3 extends over 11 amino acids. Trimming took 3 bases from V and 2 from J, leaving 2 bases between them. The CDR3 DNA follows: TGCGCCAGCAGCTCACAAGAGACCCAGTACTTC. Translation gives CASSSQETQYF.

The genes are TRBV6-5 and TRBJ1-2, with 10 bases that match TRBD1. This CDR3 has 13 residues. The trim removed 4 bases at V and 6 bases at J, leaving 2 bases unmatched. In germline, CDR1 is MNHEY, CDR2 SVGAGI. CDR3 sequence (DNA): TGTGCCAGCAGTTCCGGGACAGGGGATGGCTACACCTTC. This encodes CASSSGTGDGYTF.

The chain couples TRBV27 to TRBJ1-2; 8 bases fit TRBD1. V lost 1 base to trimming and J lost 8 bases; unmatched junction nucleotides: 18. The CDR3 has 18 residues. Germline lookup yields CDR1 MNHEY and CDR2 SMNVEV (reference sequence). As DNA, the CDR3 is TGTGCCAGCAGTTTATTGCCCGGGACAGGTCTAACATCGGGAGGCTACACCTTC. Amino acids: CASSLLPGTGLTSGGYTF.

J is TRBJ1-1 and V is TRBV5-1, with 9 bases identical to TRBD1. V gave up 0 bases and J gave up 5 bases; unmatched junction bases: 5. Germline V gene lookup returns CDR1 SGHRS and CDR2 YFSETQ. This CDR3 comprises 15 residues. This CDR3 reads CASSLVTGGGTEAFF. CDR3 bases: TGCGCCAGCAGCTTGGTGACAGGGGGTGGGACTGAAGCTTTCTTT. Together with reference TRBV5-1 and TRBJ1-1, the CDR3 gives the full variable domain: KAGVTQTPRYLIKTRGQQVTLSCSPISGHRSVSWYQQTPGQGLQFLFEYFSETQRNKGNFPGRFSGRQFSNSRSEMNVSTLELGDSALYLCASSLVTGGGTEAFFGQGTRLTVV.

The gene calls are TRBV7-2 and TRBJ1-3; no clear D. V was cut by 5 bases and J by 4 bases, with 12 bases left in between. The CDR3 has 14 amino acids. CDR1 is SGHTA and CDR2 is FQGNSA in the germline V gene. The CDR3 is CASSPDTNGNTIYF. CDR3 nucleotide sequence: TGTGCCAGCAGCCCAGACACGAACGGAAACACCATATATTTT. The variable domain in full, completed from reference TRBV7-2 and TRBJ1-3, reads GAGVSQSPSNKVTEKGKDVELRCDPISGHTALYWYRQSLGQGLEFLIYFQGNSAPDKSGLPSDRFSAERTGGSVSTLTIQRTQQEDSAVYLCASSPDTNGNTIYFGEGSWLTVV.

Judged by abundance, this clone is medium-sized. The V gene is TRBV9, the J gene TRBJ2-2; maybe TRBD1 (6 bases). Germline V gene data show CDR1 as SGDLS and CDR2 as YYNGEE. The CDR3 totals 14 residues. Trimming stripped 0 bases from V and 3 bases from J, with 6 bases between. The CDR3 sequence: CASSVGTDTGELFF. CDR3 DNA: TGTGCCAGCAGCGTAGGGACAGACACCGGGGAGCTGTTTTTT.

The chain has TRBV6-5 and TRBJ2-5, with D possibly being TRBD2 (5 bases). This CDR3 spans 14 amino acids. Per germline, CDR1 MNHEY and CDR2 SVGAGI. The V gene lost 7 bases and the J gene lost 2 bases, with 14 bases spanning the gap. CDR3 nucleotide sequence: TGTGCCAGCACCCCGGGAACTCTGCAAGAGACCCAGTACTTC. It codes for CASTPGTLQETQYF.

The J gene is TRBJ2-3, the V gene TRBV27, with D perhaps TRBD2 (5 bases). Germline V CDR1 and CDR2: MNHEY, SMNVEV (reference sequence). V dropped 9 bases and J dropped 1 base, with 14 bases sitting between them. This CDR3 spans 14 amino acids. The CDR3 sequence: CASTNRGRTDTQYF. The CDR3 nucleotides are TGTGCCAGTACGAATCGGGGTCGCACAGATACGCAGTATTTT.

This chain connects TRBV7-2 to TRBJ2-5, with TRBD2 identical over 7 bases. Germline assignment: CDR1 SGHTA and CDR2 FQGNSA. V was clipped by 5 bases and J by 7 bases; unmatched bases: 13. This CDR3 spans 15 amino acids. Here the CDR3 reads CASSPPGGGLGTQYF. Written as DNA, the CDR3 is TGTGCCAGCAGCCCACCGGGAGGCGGCCTGGGGACCCAGTACTTC.

The rearrangement uses TRBV12-5 and TRBJ1-2; 11 bases are a match to TRBD1. V lost 3 bases to trimming and J lost 4 bases; unmatched junction nucleotides: 10. Germline V lookup: CDR1 LGHNT, CDR2 FRNRAP. The CDR3 runs to 17 residues. CDR3 sequence reads: CASGFRTGGAGRYGYTF. The CDR3 bases are TGTGCTAGTGGTTTCCGGACAGGGGGCGCGGGTCGCTATGGCTACACCTTC. Using reference TRBV12-5 and TRBJ1-2 for the parts outside the CDR3, the full variable domain is DARVTQTPRHKVTEMGQEVTMRCQPILGHNTVFWYRQTMMQGLELLAYFRNRAPLDDSGMPKDRFSAEMPDATLATLKIQPSEPRDSAVYFCASGFRTGGAGRYGYTFGSGTRLTVV.

The sample holds a few counts of this clone. The chain has TRBV27 and TRBJ2-6; D call uncertain. CDR1 is MNHEY and CDR2 is SMNVEV in the germline V gene (reference sequence). The CDR3 has 16 residues. Deletions cut 5 bases from V and 3 bases from J, with 14 bases between. The CDR3 loop reads CASSRGVDRGANVLTF. The CDR3, as DNA: TGTGCCAGCAGTCGCGGTGTAGACCGTGGGGCCAACGTCCTGACTTTC. Together with reference TRBV27 and TRBJ2-6, the CDR3 gives the full variable domain: EAQVTQNPRYLITVTGKKLTVTCSQNMNHEYMSWYRQDPGLGLRQIYYSMNVEVTDKGDVPEGYKVSRKEKRNFPLILESPSPNQTSLYFCASSRGVDRGANVLTFGAGSRLTVL.

The genes are TRBV7-2 and TRBJ2-3; no clear D gene. The CDR3 spans 14 residues. The V gene lost 1 base and the J gene lost 2 bases, with 7 bases spanning the gap. Germline assignment: CDR1 SGHTA and CDR2 FQGNSA. The CDR3 protein is CASSLGLITDTQYF. CDR3 bases: TGTGCCAGCAGCTTAGGACTCATCACAGATACGCAGTATTTT.

The chain has TRBV28 and TRBJ2-3, with 9 bases fitting TRBD2. Per germline, CDR1 MDHEN and CDR2 SYDVKM. V lost 2 bases to trimming and J lost 6 bases; unmatched junction nucleotides: 6. There are 15 residues in the CDR3. In DNA form, the CDR3 reads TGTGCCAGCAGTTTAAGGCGGGGGGGAGGGGATACGCAGTATTTT. Protein: CASSLRRGGGDTQYF. Based on the CDR3 plus reference TRBV28 and TRBJ2-3, the full variable domain is DVKVTQSSRYLVKRTGEKVFLECVQDMDHENMFWYRQDPGLGLRLIYFSYDVKMKEKGDIPEGYSVSREKKERFSLILESASTNQTSMYLCASSLRRGGGDTQYFGPGTRLTVL.

The V call is TRBV2, the J call TRBJ1-6; TRBD1 agrees at 7 bases. V lost 6 bases, J lost 0 bases, and 5 bases stayed unmatched. The CDR3 covers 16 residues. The germline V gene has CDR1 SNHLY and CDR2 FYNNEI. The CDR3 is CASRPTGSSYNSPLHF. The CDR3 DNA reads TGTGCCAGCAGGCCGACAGGGAGCTCCTATAATTCACCCCTCCACTTT.

The rearrangement links TRBV4-1 to TRBJ1-1; weak D call: TRBD1 (6 bases). The CDR3 runs 14 residues. V lost 3 bases and J lost 8, with 16 bases in between. Germline CDR1 is MGHRA and CDR2 is YSYEKL. The CDR3 DNA reads TGCGCCAGCAGCCACAACAGTTTGACAGGCGAAGCTTTCTTT. Translating it yields CASSHNSLTGEAFF.

The chain has TRBV3-1 (or the pseudogene TRBV3-2) and TRBJ2-5; D call uncertain. V dropped 0 bases and J dropped 2 bases, with 4 bases sitting between them. CDR3 length: 13 amino acids. In germline, CDR1 is LGHDT, CDR2 YNNKEL (reference sequence). CDR3 coding DNA: TGTGCCAGCAGCCAAGACACTCAAGAGACCCAGTACTTC. Amino acid sequence: CASSQDTQETQYF.

The V and J genes are TRBV6-5 and TRBJ1-2, with a tentative D call TRBD1 (6 bases). The V gene lost 0 bases and the J gene lost 4 bases, with 9 bases spanning the gap. Germline lookup yields CDR1 MNHEY and CDR2 SVGAGI. This CDR3 contains 14 residues. The CDR3 sequence: CASSYSRTAYGYTF. The CDR3 DNA reads TGTGCCAGCAGTTACTCGAGGACAGCCTATGGCTACACCTTC.

The V call is TRBV7-8, the J call TRBJ1-4, with TRBD1 matching 7 bases. The germline V gene has CDR1 SGHVS and CDR2 FQNEAQ. CDR3 length: 15 amino acids. Trimming removed 4 bases from V and 6 bases from J; junction bases left unmatched: 8. The CDR3 nucleotides are TGTGCCAGCAGCTCCATAGGGGGCGCGGATGAAAAACTGTTTTTT. Residues: CASSSIGGADEKLFF.

This clone was counted a single time. The V call is TRBV11-2, the J call TRBJ2-5; 8 bases line up with TRBD1. Germline trimming cut 0 bases from V and 2 bases from J; bases unmatched to any gene: 11. This CDR3 is 18 amino acids long. Per germline, CDR1 SGHAT and CDR2 FQNNGV. CDR3 region: CASSLDTAGGQNQETQYF. The CDR3 region has the DNA TGTGCCAGCAGCTTAGATACCGCAGGGGGCCAGAATCAAGAGACCCAGTACTTC.

The chain combines TRBV27 with TRBJ2-1, with 11 nucleotides matching TRBD2. The CDR3 consists of 15 residues. V was pared by 8 bases and J by 8 bases, with 11 bases of the junction left unmatched. Per the germline V gene, CDR1 is MNHEY and CDR2 is SMNVEV (reference sequence). The CDR3 loop is CASALSGRAGYEQFF. CDR3 DNA: TGTGCCAGCGCCCTTAGCGGGAGGGCCGGTTATGAGCAGTTCTTC.

The chain combines TRBV30 with TRBJ2-2; D is perhaps TRBD2 (6 bases). This CDR3 has 13 residues. Germline V gene lookup returns CDR1 GTSNPN and CDR2 SVGIG (reference sequence). Trimming took 3 bases from V and 4 from J, leaving 9 bases between them. The CDR3 nucleotides are TGTGCCTGGAGGGGGGGAACCACCGGGGAGCTGTTTTTT. Amino acid sequence: CAWRGGTTGELFF.

The chain is built from TRBV5-4 and TRBJ2-3, with D possibly matching TRBD2 (5 bases). The CDR3 consists of 16 residues. Trimming took 0 bases from V and 1 from J, leaving 12 bases between them. Looked up from germline, CDR1 is SGHNT and CDR2 is YYREEE (reference sequence). The CDR3 DNA reads as TGTGCCAGCAGCTTGGGAACCCCTAGCCGCACAGATACGCAGTATTTT. Amino acid sequence: CASSLGTPSRTDTQYF. Filled out from reference TRBV5-4 and TRBJ2-3, the complete variable domain reads ETGVTQSPTHLIKTRGQQVTLRCSSQSGHNTVSWYQQALGQGPQFIFQYYREEENGRGNFPPRFSGLQFPNYSSELNVNALELDDSALYLCASSLGTPSRTDTQYFGPGTRLTVL.

The CDR3 bases are TGTGCCAGCAGCCGGGACAGGGAGGAGACCCAGTACTTC. It translates to CASSRDREETQYF. The V call is TRBV11-3, the J call TRBJ2-5; 9 bases agree with TRBD1. CDR3 length equals 13 residues. The germline V gene has CDR1 SGHNT and CDR2 YENEEA. J gave up 5 bases and V 5 bases, and 3 bases lay outside the gene matches.

There are a few counts of this clone. The identical CDR3 is also encoded by other nucleotide sequences in the sample. The V and J genes are TRBV18 and TRBJ1-1; D not certain. This CDR3 contains 14 residues. Trimming took off 3 bases at V and 1 base at J, with 9 bases between the two ends. The germline CDR1 and CDR2 sequences are KGHSH and LQKENI. CDR3 coding DNA: TGTGCCAGCTCACCTAAACGACAGAACACTGAAGCTTTCTTT. Its translation: CASSPKRQNTEAFF.

The chain joins TRBV27 to TRBJ1-5, with 9 bases matching TRBD1. V trimming: 2 bases; J trimming: 6 bases; junction bases outside the gene matches: 2. The CDR3 extends over 14 amino acids. In germline, CDR1 is MNHEY, CDR2 SMNVEV (reference sequence). CDR3 nucleotide sequence: TGTGCCAGCAGTTTAACAGGGGGCCGTCAGCCCCAGCATTTT. Protein: CASSLTGGRQPQHF.

This chain joins TRBV6-2 or TRBV6-3 and TRBJ2-1; 10 bases map to TRBD1. Germline V gene data show CDR1 as MNHEY and CDR2 as SVGEGT. V lost 8 bases, J lost 12 bases, and 13 bases stayed unmatched. This CDR3 contains 14 residues. DNA for the CDR3: TGTGCCAGCCGCCGGGACAGGGGAAGTTCTCGGCAGTTCTTC. This sequence encodes CASRRDRGSSRQFF.